The clone carrying this T cell receptor beta chain was seen repeatedly, ten times or more. TRAV- and TRBV-specific primers, spanning alpha and beta chains, primed first-strand cDNA. It was with a constant-region primer and a V-primer adapter that TCRs were amplified over approximately 20 PCR cycles. mRNA that had been isolated underwent amplification through in vitro transcription. TCRdb re-derived calls from the reads in MiXCR, one entry per CDR3 protein. The sample has roughly 30,000 distinct CDR3 sequences; approximately 49% are singletons. The data were obtained in a study of low-dose radiotherapy and immunotherapy resistance in tumors. Study context: Per fraction, Cohort 2 was given 1 Gy every two weeks, accumulating a total of 13 Gy over 26 weeks. One day prior to radiation and immunotherapy, intravenous cyclophosphamide at 200 mg/m2 was given, repeated every two weeks.

Between the trimmed V and J ends, which lost 7 bases and 2 bases, there was a span of 12 bases. CDR3 length: 12 amino acids. CDR1 is DFQATT and CDR2 is SNEGSKA in the germline V gene (reference sequence). Regarding time point: after trial treatment. Treatment denoted: LDRT plus nivolumab, ipilimumab, low-dose cyclophosphamide and aspirin (RACIN trial). Donors, who were enrolled in a single-arm phase I dose-escalation trial, received nivolumab, ipilimumab, aspirin, low-dose cyclophosphamide and low-dose radiotherapy. This specimen consisted of PBMCs, obtained after low-dose radiotherapy plus immunotherapy. The TCR originated in a male donor with gallbladder cancer. The V call is TRBV20-1, the J call TRBJ2-7; D is possibly TRBD1 (6 bases). The CDR3 loop reads CSVARDTYEQYF. The CDR3 DNA is TGCAGTGTCGCCAGGGACACCTACGAGCAGTACTTC.